These 27 T cell receptor beta chains share one sample of origin, sequenced in a study of regulatory T cells in long-lasting Graves disease. Combining iRepertoire HTBI primers with Arm-PCR of CDR3 regions, the authors built TCR beta libraries. Each CDR3 protein gets one entry after TCRdb re-called the multiplex PCR reads with MiXCR. Among fewer than 350,000 distinct CDR3 sequences listed, over 15% were seen once. Time point defined: newly diagnosed GD, antithyroid drugs for less than 3 months. From RNA extracted from PBMCs, the TCR library was made. Specimen: peripheral blood mononuclear cells (PBMCs), collected at new diagnosis, from a patient treated with antithyroid drugs. These receptors originate from a female donor with Graves disease.

The chain links TRBV18 to TRBJ1-2; D unresolved. Germline V CDR1 and CDR2: KGHSH, LQKENI. The V gene lost 2 bases and the J gene lost 0 bases, with 10 bases spanning the gap. The CDR3 is 15 residues long. CDR3 nucleotides: TGTGCCAGCTCACCAAGGACGGATTCTAACTATGGCTACACCTTC. It encodes CASSPRTDSNYGYTF.

The chain joins TRBV24-1 to TRBJ1-2; D remains ambiguous. V was pared by 4 bases and J by 8 bases, with 19 bases between. Per germline, CDR1 KGHDR and CDR2 SFDVKD. The CDR3 covers 15 residues. CDR3 sequence (DNA): TGTGCCACCAGTGACCAATGGAGGGAGGATGCCGGCTACACCTTC. Translation gives CATSDQWREDAGYTF.

This clonotype was seen ten or more times. The rearrangement uses TRBV20-1 and TRBJ2-5, with a possible D match to TRBD2 (7 bases). V lost 6 bases to trimming and J lost 6 bases, with 14 bases between them. Germline V gene sequence: CDR1 DFQATT, CDR2 SNEGSKA (reference sequence). The CDR3 contains 12 residues. CDR3 in DNA: TGCAGTGCGGGAGGGGGGGAGCAGACCCAGTACTTC. Translation: CSAGGGEQTQYF.

This clonotype was seen only once. The CDR3 bases are TGTGCCAGCAGTTTTGGGACTAGCGGGAGGGCAGATACGCAGTATTTT. Encoded protein: CASSFGTSGRADTQYF. The chain combines TRBV27 with TRBJ2-3; 16 bases match TRBD2. The CDR3 is 16 amino acids. Unmatched junction bases numbered 1, after V lost 3 bases and J lost 4 bases. The V gene's germline CDR1 is MNHEY and CDR2 SMNVEV (reference sequence).

This clonotype occurred many times. The chain combines TRBV28 with TRBJ1-6; D is uncertain. Germline lookup yields CDR1 MDHEN and CDR2 SYDVKM. V was clipped by 8 bases and J by 0 bases, with 11 bases between them. The CDR3 length is 15 residues. CDR3 protein: CASSRQSSYNSPLHF. The CDR3 nucleotides read TGTGCCAGCTCACGGCAGAGCTCCTATAATTCACCCCTCCACTTT.

This clonotype was picked up many times. The genes are TRBV11-3 and TRBJ2-7; the D is unclear. The germline CDR1 and CDR2 sequences are SGHNT and YENEEA. The CDR3 sequence is 14 residues long. Deletions cut 0 bases from V and 5 bases from J, with 11 bases between. The CDR3 loop is CASSLDLKDHEQYF. CDR3 in DNA: TGTGCCAGCAGCTTAGATCTGAAGGATCACGAGCAGTACTTC. Combining the CDR3 with reference TRBV11-3 and TRBJ2-7 gives the whole variable domain EAGVVQSPRYKIIEKKQPVAFWCNPISGHNTLYWYLQNLGQGPELLIRYENEEAVDDSQLPKDRFSAERLKGVDSTLKIQPAELGDSAVYLCASSLDLKDHEQYFGPGTRLTVT.

This clonotype appeared many times. V gene TRBV12-5 combines with J gene TRBJ2-2; 10 nucleotides agree with TRBD2. The CDR3 covers 17 residues. The V and J ends lost 6 bases and 4 bases, in that order; junction bases with no gene match: 11. The germline V gene has CDR1 LGHNT and CDR2 FRNRAP. DNA of the CDR3: TGTGCTAGTGGACTACTTTCTAGCGGGAGTACCACCGGGGAGCTGTTTTTT. Translating gives CASGLLSSGSTTGELFF.

This clonotype was observed many times. This chain connects TRBV19 to TRBJ2-1, with TRBD2 identical over 14 bases. This CDR3 is built from 18 residues. Germline CDR1 reads LNHDA; CDR2 reads SQIVND (reference sequence). The trim removed 3 bases at V and 7 bases at J, leaving 11 bases unmatched. CDR3 DNA: TGTGCCAGTAGTATTGCCCCCTCGAGACTAGCGGGAGGGAATGAGCAGTTCTTC. Amino acid sequence: CASSIAPSRLAGGNEQFF.

In regard to this clonotype: This sequence may be a read error, since a much larger clone differs from it by one base. The chain carries TRBV9 and TRBJ2-1, with 8 bases identical to TRBD2. Germline assignment: CDR1 SGDLS and CDR2 YYNGEE. With V trimmed by 2 bases and J by 12 bases, 10 bases remained unmatched. This CDR3 contains 14 residues. The CDR3 loop is CASSVGAGASGQFF. CDR3 bases: TGTGCCAGCAGCGTGGGAGCGGGAGCGTCTGGGCAGTTCTTC.

This clonotype came up many times. This chain joins TRBV5-1 and TRBJ2-1; TRBD2 agrees at 10 bases. The CDR3 runs to 15 residues. Per germline, CDR1 SGHRS and CDR2 YFSETQ. V was pared by 2 bases and J by 5 bases, with 4 bases of the junction left unmatched. CDR3 residues: CASSLLAGTNNEQFF. CDR3 in DNA: TGCGCCAGCAGCTTACTAGCGGGAACAAACAATGAGCAGTTCTTC.

This clonotype was recorded many times. CDR3 sequence: CASSFRSGLTAGARNEQFF. For the CDR3, the DNA is TGTGCCAGCAGCTTTAGGTCAGGGTTGACAGCGGGAGCGCGCAATGAGCAGTTCTTC. The chain employs TRBV7-6 and TRBJ2-1, with 8 bases fitting TRBD2. After removal of 3 bases from V and 6 bases from J, the junction contained 19 bases not matched to a gene. The CDR3 loop spans 19 amino acids. Germline V lookup: CDR1 SGHVS, CDR2 FNYEAQ.

Regarding this clonotype: This likely came from a read error, as a far larger clone is one base away. The CDR3 spells CASKTSWGGRSHEQFF. The CDR3 DNA follows: TGTGCCAGCAAGACCAGCTGGGGCGGGAGATCCCACGAGCAGTTCTTC. The rearrangement links TRBV28 to TRBJ2-1, with 7 bases aligning to TRBD2. This CDR3 has 16 amino acids. The germline V gene encodes CDR1 MDHEN and CDR2 SYDVKM. J was trimmed by 10 bases and V by 7 bases; bases with no gene match: 19.

The chain is built from TRBV10-3 and TRBJ2-2; 9 positions agree with TRBD1. The CDR3 is 14 amino acids. Trimming at V came to 4 bases and at J to 5 bases, leaving 2 bases not matched to a gene. CDR1 and CDR2 from the germline V gene are ENHRY and SYGVKD. CDR3: CAISGQGVTGELFF. The CDR3 DNA sequence: TGTGCCATCAGTGGACAGGGGGTGACCGGGGAGCTGTTTTTT.

Many counts were recorded for this clonotype. The chain employs TRBV20-1 and TRBJ1-1; 10 bases are shared with TRBD1. From germline, CDR1 is DFQATT and CDR2 SNEGSKA (reference sequence). This CDR3 has 14 residues. V lost 6 bases to trimming and J lost 4 bases; unmatched junction nucleotides: 8. In nucleotides, the CDR3 is TGCAGTGCAATGACAGGGGGCGCTTTCACTGAAGCTTTCTTT. Amino acid sequence: CSAMTGGAFTEAFF.

This clonotype was detected only a few times. The chain combines TRBV3-1 with TRBJ2-1, with D possibly being TRBD2 (5 bases). Trimming removed 0 bases from V and 0 bases from J, with 12 bases in between. This CDR3 is built from 17 residues. Germline V gene sequence: CDR1 LGHDT, CDR2 YNNKEL (reference sequence). CDR3 region: CASSQDSSGISYNEQFF. CDR3 bases: TGTGCCAGCAGCCAAGATAGTTCGGGAATCTCCTACAATGAGCAGTTCTTC.

This clonotype was detected many times. The rearrangement uses TRBV24-1 and TRBJ2-7, with a possible D match to TRBD2 (6 bases). Germline V gene data show CDR1 as KGHDR and CDR2 as SFDVKD. V lost 10 bases to trimming and J lost 0 bases, with 12 bases between them. There are 13 residues in the CDR3. This chain's CDR3 is CATRAGSSYEQYF. The CDR3 nucleotides read TGTGCCACACGGGCGGGGAGCTCCTACGAGCAGTACTTC.

V is TRBV2 and J is TRBJ2-1; 12 bases map to TRBD2. The better agreement between TRBJ2-5 and the DNA end casts doubt on the J call. CDR1 is SNHLY, CDR2 FYNNEI, per germline. This CDR3 is built from 17 residues. The CDR3 DNA reads as TGTGCCAGCAGGGGTCTGACTAGCGGGAGATCTCAAGAGACCCAGTACTTC. It specifies CASRGLTSGRSQETQYF.

This clonotype was observed many times. CDR3 protein: CATSEWTGTSPYEQYF. The CDR3 DNA is TGTGCCACCAGCGAGTGGACCGGGACTAGCCCTTACGAGCAGTACTTC. The gene calls are TRBV15 and TRBJ2-7; TRBD2 matches at 9 bases. This CDR3 region has 16 residues. Germline-derived CDR1 and CDR2 are LNHNV and YYDKDF (reference sequence). V trimming: 5 bases; J trimming: 4 bases; junction bases outside the gene matches: 12. The entire variable domain, with the rest obtained from reference TRBV15 and TRBJ2-7, is as follows: DAMVIQNPRYQVTQFGKPVTLSCSQTLNHNVMYWYQQKSSQAPKLLFHYYDKDFNNEADTPDNFQSRRPNTSFCFLDIRSPGLGDTAMYLCATSEWTGTSPYEQYFGPGTRLTVT.

This clonotype showed up many times. The chain joins TRBV28 to TRBJ2-7; tentatively, D is TRBD2 (6 bases). CDR1 and CDR2 (germline): MDHEN, SYDVKM. The CDR3 runs to 14 residues. Deletions cut 8 bases from V and 0 bases from J, with 14 bases between. The CDR3 DNA reads as TGTGCCAGCCGCGGGGAGTTGAGCTCCTACGAGCAGTACTTC. Translated, it gives CASRGELSSYEQYF.

The sample holds one count of this clonotype. V usage is TRBV6-2 or TRBV6-3 and J usage is TRBJ2-6; the match to TRBD1 covers 12 bases. V dropped 2 bases and J dropped 0; count of bases not matched to a gene: 8. This CDR3 region has 20 residues. CDR1 and CDR2 from the germline V gene are MNHEY and SVGEGT. The CDR3 DNA reads TGTGCCAGCAGTTACGTCACCGGGACAGGGGGCCTCTCTGGGGCCAACGTCCTGACTTTC. The encoded protein is CASSYVTGTGGLSGANVLTF.

This clonotype has at least ten counts. The genes are TRBV20-1 and TRBJ2-7; a weak D match, TRBD2 (7 bases). The V gene lost 0 bases and the J gene lost 7 bases, with 13 bases spanning the gap. Germline V gene data show CDR1 as DFQATT and CDR2 as SNEGSKA (reference sequence). The CDR3 covers 13 residues. The CDR3 is CSARDLGGREQYF. For the CDR3, the DNA is TGCAGTGCTAGAGATCTCGGGGGGCGAGAGCAGTACTTC.

The chain uses TRBV7-9 and TRBJ2-7; a possible D gene is TRBD2 (6 bases). CDR3 length: 19 amino acids. Germline CDR1 and CDR2: SEHNR and FQNEAQ (reference sequence). V lost 0 bases and J 5 bases, leaving 26 bases between the germline ends. CDR3 amino acids: CASSLARGSGRQYYDEQYF. CDR3 DNA sequence: TGTGCCAGCAGCTTAGCCCGGGGTAGCGGACGGCAATATTATGACGAGCAGTACTTC.

This chain connects TRBV12-3 or TRBV12-4 to TRBJ1-2; D not certain. CDR3 length equals 14 residues. V was pared by 5 bases and J by 4 bases, with 14 bases between. For the CDR3, the DNA is TGTGCCAGCAGTACCATATCGGGGATCTATGGCTACACCTTC. Translated, it gives CASSTISGIYGYTF.

This clonotype came up many times. The J gene is TRBJ2-3, the V gene TRBV29-1, with D perhaps being TRBD1 or TRBD2 (5 bases each). The length of the CDR3 is 13 residues. V was pared by 6 bases and J by 5 bases, with 15 bases between. Per the germline V gene, CDR1 is SQVTM and CDR2 is ANQGSEA. The CDR3 sequence is CSVVGETKDTQYF. The CDR3, as DNA: TGCAGCGTGGTAGGGGAGACGAAAGATACGCAGTATTTT.

This clonotype has at least ten counts. The chain links TRBV11-2 to TRBJ2-5; TRBD2 matches at 8 bases. Germline V gene data show CDR1 as SGHAT and CDR2 as FQNNGV. The junction had 5 bases not matched to a gene; V was cut back by 5 bases and J by 3 bases. The CDR3 runs to 14 residues. The CDR3 sequence: CASSMTSVKETQYF. The CDR3 coding sequence is TGTGCCAGCAGCATGACTAGCGTTAAAGAGACCCAGTACTTC.

The table lists this clonotype with many counts. V usage is TRBV18 and J usage is TRBJ1-1; D is uncertain. The CDR3 totals 13 residues. Deletions cut 3 bases from V and 3 bases from J, with 8 bases between. Germline assignment: CDR1 KGHSH and CDR2 LQKENI. The CDR3 protein is CASSPQVDTEAFF. CDR3 DNA: TGTGCCAGCTCACCGCAGGTCGACACTGAAGCTTTCTTT. Supplemented by reference TRBV18 and TRBJ1-1, the full variable domain reads NAGVMQNPRHLVRRRGQEARLRCSPMKGHSHVYWYRQLPEEGLKFMVYLQKENIIDESGMPKERFSAEFPKEGPSILRIQQVVRGDSAAYFCASSPQVDTEAFFGQGTRLTVV.

The V call is TRBV19, the J call TRBJ1-2; D ambiguous. V lost 5 bases and J 2 bases, leaving 18 bases between the germline ends. In germline, CDR1 is LNHDA, CDR2 SQIVND (reference sequence). The CDR3 runs 16 residues. The CDR3 DNA sequence: TGTGCCAGTAGTCCCCCTGACGGCCTCTACAACTATGGCTACACCTTC. This encodes CASSPPDGLYNYGYTF.